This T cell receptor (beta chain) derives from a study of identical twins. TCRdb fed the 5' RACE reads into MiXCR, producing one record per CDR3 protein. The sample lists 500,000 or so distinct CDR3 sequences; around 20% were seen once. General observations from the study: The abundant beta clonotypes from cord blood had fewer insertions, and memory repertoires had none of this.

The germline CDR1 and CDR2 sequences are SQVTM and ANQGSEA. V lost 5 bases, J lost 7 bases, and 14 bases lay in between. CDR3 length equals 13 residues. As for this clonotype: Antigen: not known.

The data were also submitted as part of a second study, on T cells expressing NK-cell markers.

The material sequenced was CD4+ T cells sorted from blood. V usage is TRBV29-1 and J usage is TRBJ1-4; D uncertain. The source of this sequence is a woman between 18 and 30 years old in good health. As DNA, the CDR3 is TGCAGCGTTAACGGCCCTTGGGGTGAAAAACTGTTTTTT. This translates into CSVNGPWGEKLFF.